This T cell receptor (beta chain) was identified in a study of beta chain features in type 1 diabetes. General study findings and limits: In cDNA sequencing, cells with high TCR expression could be over-represented. Type 1 diabetes patients had VDJ junctions that carried fewer insertions and more deletions.

Expressed TCRB transcripts were sequenced, since all the RNA that had been isolated was reverse transcribed. Deep immunoSEQ sequencing covered naive, central memory and regulatory T cell samples. Only in-frame clones appear in the TCRdb table, and some are missing; sequencing was by immunoSEQ multiplex PCR. The sample holds around 330,000 clones, 11% seen once. This CDR3 contains 15 residues. In germline, CDR1 is SGHDN, CDR2 FVKESK. Trimming cost V 1 base and J 4 bases, with 14 bases left between them. This clone was counted between two and nine times. As yet, its antigen is unknown. Sample: naive CD4+ T cells from blood. The chain uses TRBV14 and TRBJ2-7; D is perhaps TRBD2 (5 bases). This receptor was obtained from a woman aged 25-40 years in good health. The DNA of the CDR3 is TGTGCCAGCAGCCAAGGTCGAGCGGCCGGTTACGAGCAGTACTTC. Protein sequence: CASSQGRAAGYEQYF.